These 20 T cell receptor beta chains were sequenced from one sample in a study of T cells in Graves' hyperthyroidism and ophthalmopathy. From RNA transcripts, TCR beta CDR3 regions were amplified. Initially, a first-round RT-PCR of the TCR CDR3 employed the HTBI primer set. TCRdb recomputed calls from the multiplex PCR reads with MiXCR, one row per CDR3 protein. The table has nearly 600,000 distinct CDR3 sequences, over 11% seen once; the top ten hold roughly 6.2%. Sequenced material: blood. The receptors originated from a woman in her twenties or thirties with Graves' hyperthyroidism that later progressed to Graves' ophthalmopathy.

This clonotype was counted many times. The chain carries TRBV28 and TRBJ1-2; unclear D gene. Trimming shortened V by 5 bases and J by 6 bases, and 16 bases separated the two germline ends. The CDR3 has 14 amino acids. The germline V gene has CDR1 MDHEN and CDR2 SYDVKM. CDR3 bases: TGTGCCAGCAGTACCCACGGTCGGGCCGATGGCTACACCTTC. This codes for CASSTHGRADGYTF.

This clonotype came up many times. The V gene is TRBV30, the J gene TRBJ1-2, with a possible D match to TRBD1 (6 bases). Deletions cut 3 bases from V and 4 bases from J, with 21 bases between. CDR3 length: 16 residues. The germline V gene has CDR1 GTSNPN and CDR2 SVGIG (reference sequence). In DNA, the CDR3 is TGTGCCTGGAGACGAGCACAGGGTGGACTTACCTATGGCTACACCTTC. The encoded protein is CAWRRAQGGLTYGYTF.

The genes are TRBV12-5 and TRBJ2-5, with no clear D. Germline loops: CDR1 LGHNT, CDR2 FRNRAP. The V end lost 7 bases, the J end lost 1 base, and 4 bases lay between the germline ends. This CDR3 has 11 residues. Here the CDR3 DNA reads TGTGCTAGTGCCCTCCAAGAGACCCAGTACTTC. Its protein is CASALQETQYF.

This clonotype was picked up many times. The chain recombines TRBV6-1 with TRBJ1-6; no definite D call. This CDR3 contains 12 residues. The germline CDR1 and CDR2 sequences are MNHNS and SASEGT. Trimming removed 5 bases at V and 9 bases at J, with 8 bases between. The CDR3, as DNA: TGTGCCAGCAGTCCCGCGGGTTCACCCCTCCACTTT. Translated, it gives CASSPAGSPLHF.

This clonotype was recorded at least ten times. The rearrangement links TRBV29-1 to TRBJ2-1; the D gene could be TRBD1 or TRBD2 (5 bases each). Trimming shortened V by 5 bases and J by 0 bases, and 11 bases separated the two germline ends. This CDR3 has 14 amino acids. The V gene's germline CDR1 is SQVTM and CDR2 ANQGSEA. DNA for the CDR3: TGCAGCGTTCTCGGGACGCGCTCCTACAATGAGCAGTTCTTC. Translating gives CSVLGTRSYNEQFF.

This clonotype was detected ten times or more. The rearrangement joins TRBV7-2 to TRBJ1-1; D might be TRBD1 (6 bases). Trimming removed 0 bases from V and 10 bases from J, with 6 bases in between. The germline CDR1 and CDR2 sequences are SGHTA and FQGNSA. The CDR3 length is 11 residues. The CDR3 DNA is TGTGCCAGCAGCTTAGCGGGGGCAGCTTTCTTT. Protein product: CASSLAGAAFF.

The chain joins TRBV12-3 or TRBV12-4 to TRBJ1-1; 7 positions agree with TRBD1. J lost 0 bases, V lost 6 bases, and 7 bases had no gene match. There are 15 residues in the CDR3. Written as DNA, the CDR3 is TGTGCCAGCAGGCGTCCCGGGACAGTGAACACTGAAGCTTTCTTT. Translating it yields CASRRPGTVNTEAFF.

This clonotype was recorded at least ten times. A read error may produce the germline difference seen at one junction end. The chain is built from TRBV28 and TRBJ2-7; 14 nucleotides line up with TRBD2. Germline V lookup: CDR1 MDHEN, CDR2 SYDVKM. The length of the CDR3 is 12 residues. The CDR3 region has the DNA TGTGCCAGCACCTCGACTAGCGGGAGGGCCCACTTC. Amino acids: CASTSTSGRAHF.

Worth noting for this clonotype: The missing conserved phenylalanine or tryptophan at the end of this CDR3 makes a read error likely. The genes are TRBV20-1 and TRBJ2-5, with 10 bases matching TRBD2. In germline, CDR1 is DFQATT, CDR2 SNEGSKA (reference sequence). Losses at the gene ends were 5 bases for V and 3 bases for J; bases not matched to a gene: 6. The CDR3 is 14 amino acids. The CDR3 sequence is CSASWTSGKETQYL. The CDR3, as DNA: TGCAGTGCTTCCTGGACTAGCGGTAAAGAGACCCAGTACCTC.

The chain joins TRBV7-3 to TRBJ2-3; D might be TRBD2 (6 bases). V dropped 4 bases and J dropped 2 bases, with 13 bases sitting between them. The CDR3 has 15 residues. Germline CDR1 SGHTA, CDR2 FQGTGA. Written as DNA, the CDR3 is TGTGCCAGCAGCTCCACGGCGGGGCCCACAGATACGCAGTATTTT. Its translation is CASSSTAGPTDTQYF.

The V gene is TRBV19, the J gene TRBJ2-7; tentatively, D is TRBD1 or TRBD2 (5 bases each). The germline CDR1 and CDR2 sequences are LNHDA and SQIVND (reference sequence). With 3 bases removed from V and 5 bases from J, the gap between germline ends came to 11 bases. This CDR3 region has 13 residues. CDR3 nucleotides: TGTGCCAGTAGTATCGGGACCCCAGACGAGCAGTACTTC. Residues: CASSIGTPDEQYF. The full variable domain, in which reference TRBV19 and TRBJ2-7 provide the parts outside the CDR3, is DGGITQSPKYLFRKEGQNVTLSCEQNLNHDAMYWYRQDPGQGLRLIYYSQIVNDFQKGDIAEGYSVSREKKESFPLTVTSAQKNPTAFYLCASSIGTPDEQYFGPGTRLTVT.

V gene TRBV28 combines with J gene TRBJ1-2; D gene ambiguous. The V gene lost 3 bases and the J gene lost 2 bases, with 13 bases spanning the gap. The CDR3 totals 15 residues. The V gene's germline CDR1 is MDHEN and CDR2 SYDVKM. CDR3 region: CASSFAGSANYGYTF. DNA for the CDR3: TGTGCCAGCAGTTTCGCTGGCAGCGCCAACTATGGCTACACCTTC.

This clonotype has more than one count but fewer than ten. CDR3: CASSSGSGSNEQFF. CDR3 in DNA: TGTGCCAGCAGCTCGGGTAGCGGGAGCAATGAGCAGTTCTTC. The rearrangement uses TRBV7-2 and TRBJ2-1; TRBD2 aligns across 9 bases. The CDR3 contains 14 residues. Germline V gives CDR1 SGHTA, CDR2 FQGNSA. The V and J ends lost 4 bases and 6 bases, in that order; junction bases with no gene match: 4.

The gene calls are TRBV10-3 and TRBJ2-1; D not certain. Germline loops: CDR1 ENHRY, CDR2 SYGVKD. V was clipped by 5 bases and J by 4 bases, with 12 bases between them. This CDR3 is built from 14 residues. CDR3 sequence (DNA): TGTGCCATCAGTATAGCCGACCTATACAATGAGCAGTTCTTC. Amino acid sequence: CAISIADLYNEQFF.

This clonotype occurred a few times. In nucleotides, the CDR3 is TGTGCCAGCAGCGTAGGGGTCGAGTATGGCTACACCTTC. The encoded protein is CASSVGVEYGYTF. V and J are TRBV9 and TRBJ1-2, with D unclear. Germline V gives CDR1 SGDLS, CDR2 YYNGEE. V was trimmed by 0 bases and J by 5 bases, leaving 8 bases between them. CDR3 length: 13 amino acids.

This clonotype was observed at least ten times. This chain joins TRBV20-1 and TRBJ1-2, with 8 positions matching TRBD1. Unmatched junction bases numbered 10, after V lost 0 bases and J lost 7 bases. The germline CDR1 and CDR2 sequences are DFQATT and SNEGSKA (reference sequence). The CDR3 length is 15 residues. The CDR3 sequence is CSARDNSRGQSGYTF. DNA for the CDR3: TGCAGTGCTAGAGATAATAGCAGGGGGCAAAGTGGCTACACCTTC.

In its sample, this clonotype was seen a few times. The chain links TRBV15 to TRBJ2-7; 12 bases line up with TRBD2. This CDR3 spans 16 amino acids. After removal of 0 bases from V and 4 bases from J, the junction contained 4 bases not matched to a gene. CDR1 is LNHNV, CDR2 YYDKDF, per germline (reference sequence). The CDR3, as DNA: TGTGCCACCAGCAGAGATCACACTAGCGGGAGGTACGAGCAGTACTTC. Its protein is CATSRDHTSGRYEQYF.

The rearrangement joins TRBV9 to TRBJ2-3; D perhaps matches TRBD2 (6 bases). The CDR3 length is 16 residues. Trimming stripped 0 bases from V and 0 bases from J, with 11 bases between. CDR1 and CDR2 from the germline V gene are SGDLS and YYNGEE. The CDR3 nucleotides are TGTGCCAGCAGCGTAGTTGGTAGCGGAAGCACAGATACGCAGTATTTT. Protein: CASSVVGSGSTDTQYF.

The table lists this clonotype with many counts. The chain joins TRBV5-5 to TRBJ1-5, with 7 positions matching TRBD1. There are 14 residues in the CDR3. Germline CDR1 and CDR2: SGHKS and YYEKEE (reference sequence). Unmatched junction bases numbered 6, after V lost 2 bases and J lost 7 bases. The CDR3 region is CASSFNRGGQPQHF. Here the CDR3 DNA reads TGTGCCAGCAGCTTCAACAGGGGTGGACAGCCCCAGCATTTT.

In this sample, this clonotype turned up many times. This rearrangement joins TRBV10-3 to TRBJ1-4; 7 nucleotides line up with TRBD1. CDR3 length: 12 residues. Per germline, CDR1 ENHRY and CDR2 SYGVKD. Unmatched junction bases numbered 8, after V lost 11 bases and J lost 8 bases. The CDR3 nucleotides read TGTGCCGTTAAGGGGGCCTTAGAAAAACTGTTTTTT. Protein sequence: CAVKGALEKLFF.